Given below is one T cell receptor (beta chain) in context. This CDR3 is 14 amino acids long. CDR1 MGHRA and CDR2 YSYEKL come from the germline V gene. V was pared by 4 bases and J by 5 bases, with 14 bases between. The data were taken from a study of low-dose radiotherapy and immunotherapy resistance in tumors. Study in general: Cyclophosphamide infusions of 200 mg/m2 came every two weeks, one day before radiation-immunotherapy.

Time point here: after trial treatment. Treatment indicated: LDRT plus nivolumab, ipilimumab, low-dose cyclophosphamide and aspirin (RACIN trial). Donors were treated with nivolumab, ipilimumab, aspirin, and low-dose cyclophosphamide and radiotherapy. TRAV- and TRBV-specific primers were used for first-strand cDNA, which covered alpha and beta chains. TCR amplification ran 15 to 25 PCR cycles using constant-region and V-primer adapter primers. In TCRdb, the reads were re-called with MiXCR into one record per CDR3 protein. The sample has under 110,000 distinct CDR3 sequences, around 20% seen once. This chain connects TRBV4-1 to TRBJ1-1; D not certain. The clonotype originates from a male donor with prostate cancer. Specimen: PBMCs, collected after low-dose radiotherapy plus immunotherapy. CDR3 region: CASSPGLLGTEAFF. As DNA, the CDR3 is TGCGCCAGCAGCCCCGGACTTCTGGGGACTGAAGCTTTCTTT.